This TCR beta chain was sequenced in a study of T-cell reconstitution after alpha-beta-depleted transplantation in children. Findings of the study overall: There were some patients whose high TCRbeta diversity at day 60 came from surviving recipient T cells and thymic progenitors. Reportedly, alpha-beta T cells present about two months post-transplant originated from several hundred expanded clones of graft origin. T-cell numbers and diversity, one year after transplant, stemmed largely from T cells that were newly produced.

Unique molecular identifiers tagged the TCRbeta library. Using its own MiXCR run on the PCR reads, TCRdb lists one record per CDR3 protein. The sample holds a few hundred thousand distinct CDR3 sequences, 9.5% to 13% seen once. Trimming shortened V by 1 base and J by 4 bases, and 9 bases separated the two germline ends. CDR3 length: 14 residues. The germline CDR1 and CDR2 sequences are SGHVS and FQNEAQ. This clonotype was seen many times. Its antigen is not known. The J gene is TRBJ2-3, the V gene TRBV7-8; the D is unclear. The specimen comprised PBMCs, sampled before TCRalphabeta/CD19-depleted stem cell transplant. The sequence derives from a boy in the first two years of life with acute myeloid leukemia, due to receive a stem cell transplant. The CDR3 DNA reads as TGTGCCAGCAGCTTAGATAGCTGGGCAGATACGCAGTATTTT. As protein: CASSLDSWADTQYF. Full variable domain (missing parts from reference TRBV7-8 and TRBJ2-3): GAGVSQSPRYKVAKRGQDVALRCDPISGHVSLFWYQQALGQGPEFLTYFQNEAQLDKSGLPSDRFFAERPEGSVSTLKIQRTQQEDSAVYLCASSLDSWADTQYFGPGTRLTVL.